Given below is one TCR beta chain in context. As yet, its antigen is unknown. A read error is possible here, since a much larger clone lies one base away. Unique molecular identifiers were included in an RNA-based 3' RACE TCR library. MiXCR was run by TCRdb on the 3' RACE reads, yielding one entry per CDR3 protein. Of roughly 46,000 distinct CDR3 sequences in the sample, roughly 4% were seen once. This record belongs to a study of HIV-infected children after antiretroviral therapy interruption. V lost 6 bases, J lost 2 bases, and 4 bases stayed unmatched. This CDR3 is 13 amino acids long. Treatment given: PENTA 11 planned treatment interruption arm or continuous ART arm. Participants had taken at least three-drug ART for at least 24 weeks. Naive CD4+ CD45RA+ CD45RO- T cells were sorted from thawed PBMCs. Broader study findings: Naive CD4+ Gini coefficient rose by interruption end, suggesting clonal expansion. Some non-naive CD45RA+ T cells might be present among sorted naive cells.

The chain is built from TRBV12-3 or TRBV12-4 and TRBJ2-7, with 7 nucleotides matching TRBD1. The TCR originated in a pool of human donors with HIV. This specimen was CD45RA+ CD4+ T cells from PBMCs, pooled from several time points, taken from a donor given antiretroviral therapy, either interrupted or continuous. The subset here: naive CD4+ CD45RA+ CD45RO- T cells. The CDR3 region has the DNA TGTGCCAGCAGCCAAGGGACAGCCTACGAGCAGTACTTC. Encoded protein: CASSQGTAYEQYF.